These T cell receptor beta chains were read from a single sample in a study of T cell responses to AZD1222 COVID-19 vaccine. Data came from immunoSEQ multiplex PCR; TCRdb stores just in-frame clones and leaves some out. Of approximately 82,000 clones listed, 90% to 95% are singletons. This sample comprised peripheral blood, obtained on day 0 of AZD1222 vaccination. Every receptor here comes from an adult in good health. CDR3s include the opening cysteine and the closing phenylalanine or tryptophan. D genes are given only for firm matches. Some rows mark clone size as missing; the rest say once, few, many or name a class of expanded clone.

>TRBJ2-1|TRBD1|TRBV7-2|.
TGTGCCAGCAGCTCCCGGGACAGAGGATACAATGAGCAGTTCTTC
CASSSRDRGYNEQFF
>TRBJ1-5|TRBD1|TRBV28|.
TGTGCCAGCAGTACACTAACAGGGACAGGGTTAAGTAATCAGCCCCAGCATTTT
CASSTLTGTGLSNQPQHF
>TRBJ2-1|TRBD1|TRBV5-6|.
TGTGCCAGCAGCTGGGACAGAGGCAATGAGCAGTTCTTC
CASSWDRGNEQFF
>TRBJ2-7|.|TRBV20-1|once
TGCAGTGCTAGTAGGAGCGGTAGCGGTGGCTACGAGCAGTACTTC
CSASRSGSGGYEQYF
>TRBJ2-7|.|TRBV2|.
TGTGCCAGCAGTGAACCCGGCGAGCAGTACTTC
CASSEPGEQYF
>TRBJ2-3|TRBD1|TRBV19|.
TGTGCCAGTAGCCCGGGACAGGGCCCAGATACGCAGTATTTT
CASSPGQGPDTQYF
>TRBJ2-7|.|TRBV6-5|.
TGTGCCAGCAGGGGACTTTCCGCCTACGAGCAGTACTTC
CASRGLSAYEQYF
>TRBJ1-1|.|TRBV5-1|.
TGCGCCAGCAGCTTCACAGGAAACACTGAAGCTTTCTTT
CASSFTGNTEAFF
>TRBJ2-5|.|TRBV7-9|.
TGTGCCAGCAGCTTAGTCTCCGGGACCCAGTACTTC
CASSLVSGTQYF
>TRBJ2-7|TRBD2|TRBV7-6|.
TGTGCCAGCAGCTTAGTAGGCACCGGGAGGGAGCAGTACTTC
CASSLVGTGREQYF
>TRBJ2-2|TRBD1|TRBV7-2|.
TGTGCCAGCAGCTTGGGCGACAGGGTGGGAACCGGGGAGCTGTTTTTT
CASSLGDRVGTGELFF
>TRBJ1-5|.|TRBV28|few
TGTGCCAGCAGTTTTTTGGGGGGCGCAGAAAATCAGCCCCAGCATTTT
CASSFLGGAENQPQHF
>TRBJ2-1|TRBD2|TRBV7-2|.
TGTGCCAGCAGATCTAGCGGGGGGGCCTCCTACAATGAGCAGTTCTTC
CASRSSGGASYNEQFF
>TRBJ2-5|.|TRBV29-1|.
TGCAGCGGAATACAGGGTGGCCAAGAGACCCAGTACTTC
CSGIQGGQETQYF
>TRBJ1-4|.|TRBV2|.
TGTGCCAGCGGGCAGGGTAATGAAAAACTGTTTTTT
CASGQGNEKLFF
>TRBJ1-3|TRBD1|TRBV27|.
TGTGCCAGCAGGCCGGGACAGGGGCGCTCTGGAAACACCATATATTTT
CASRPGQGRSGNTIYF
>TRBJ1-5|.|TRBV9|.
TGTGCCAGCAGCGTAGATGGGGCGCAGGGTCAGCCCCAGCATTTT
CASSVDGAQGQPQHF
>TRBJ1-6|.|TRBV27|.
TGTGCCAGCAGTGCCTCATGGGATAATTCACCCCTCCACTTT
CASSASWDNSPLHF
>TRBJ1-3|.|TRBV5-6|.
TGTGCCAGCAGCTTGGCCGGAGCAGGCGGAAACACCATATATTTT
CASSLAGAGGNTIYF
>TRBJ2-2|TRBD2|TRBV10-3|.
TGTGCCATCAAAAAGAGCGGGGGCTACACCGGGGAGCTGTTTTTT
CAIKKSGGYTGELFF
>TRBJ1-2|.|TRBV3-1/TRBV3-2|few
TGTGCCAGCAGCCAGGTTCTGGGTGGCTACACCTTC
CASSQVLGGYTF
>TRBJ2-3|TRBD1|TRBV6-4|.
TGTGCCACCGGGACAGGGCCCAGCACAGATACGCAGTATTTT
CATGTGPSTDTQYF
>TRBJ2-1|.|TRBV28|.
TGTGCCAGCAGTTACAATGAGCAGTTCTTC
CASSYNEQFF
>TRBJ1-1|.|TRBV3-1/TRBV3-2|.
TGTGCCAGCAGTCAACAGACGAACACTGAAGCTTTCTTT
CASSQQTNTEAFF
>TRBJ2-3|.|TRBV28|.
TGTGCCAGCAGTCCGTCAGGAGATACGCAGTATTTT
CASSPSGDTQYF
>TRBJ1-2|.|TRBV5-4|few
TGTGCCAGCAAGTCTCGGGGGGTTGGCTACACCTTC
CASKSRGVGYTF
>TRBJ2-3|.|TRBV5-1|.
TGCGCCAGCAGCTTGGGGCTTTTCACAGATACGCAGTATTTT
CASSLGLFTDTQYF
>TRBJ1-6|.|TRBV5-5|.
TGTGCCAGCAGCTTATCACAGGGAAATTCACCCCTCCACTTT
CASSLSQGNSPLHF
>TRBJ1-4|TRBD1|TRBV25-1|.
TGTGCCAGCAGTGAAGGACAGGGGTATAATGAAAAACTGTTTTTT
CASSEGQGYNEKLFF
>TRBJ1-4|.|TRBV6-6|once
TGTGCCAGCAGAGCCGCACTCGCAAAACTGTTTTTT
CASRAALAKLFF
>TRBJ2-7|.|TRBV27|.
TGTGCCAGCAGTTTGGGTGCGCCAGCTTTCAAGCAGTACTTC
CASSLGAPAFKQYF
>TRBJ1-2|.|TRBV28|.
TGTGCCAGCAGTTTATCCGGGGGATATGGCTACACCTTC
CASSLSGGYGYTF
>TRBJ1-2|TRBD1|TRBV6-5|.
TGTGCCAGCAGTTTCGGACAGGTTGACTATGGCTACACCTTC
CASSFGQVDYGYTF
>TRBJ1-1|.|TRBV6-5|few
TGTGCCAGCAGTACGGACAGCTTCATGAACACTGAAGCTTTCTTT
CASSTDSFMNTEAFF
>TRBJ1-3|.|TRBV7-6|.
TGTGCCAGCAGCTCAAATAACGGTCACCTCTCTGGAAACACCATATATTTT
CASSSNNGHLSGNTIYF